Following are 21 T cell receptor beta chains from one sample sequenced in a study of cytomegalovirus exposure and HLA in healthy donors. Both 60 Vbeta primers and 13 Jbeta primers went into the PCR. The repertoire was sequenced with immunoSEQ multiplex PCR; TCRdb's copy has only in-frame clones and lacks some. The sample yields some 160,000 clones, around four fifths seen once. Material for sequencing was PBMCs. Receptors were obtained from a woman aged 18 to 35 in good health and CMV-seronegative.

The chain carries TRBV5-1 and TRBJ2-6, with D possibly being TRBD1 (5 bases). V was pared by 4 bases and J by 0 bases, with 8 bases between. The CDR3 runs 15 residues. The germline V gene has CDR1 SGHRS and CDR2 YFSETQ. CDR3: CASSQGDSGANVLTF. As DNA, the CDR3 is TGCGCCAGCAGCCAAGGGGACTCTGGGGCCAACGTCCTGACTTTC.

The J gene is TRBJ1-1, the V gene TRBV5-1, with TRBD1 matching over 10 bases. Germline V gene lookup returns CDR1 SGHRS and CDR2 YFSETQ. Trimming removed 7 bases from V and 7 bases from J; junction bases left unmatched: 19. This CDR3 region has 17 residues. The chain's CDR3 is CASGQLPGQGFSSEAFF. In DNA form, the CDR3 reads TGCGCCAGCGGACAACTTCCGGGACAGGGGTTTTCCAGTGAAGCTTTCTTT.

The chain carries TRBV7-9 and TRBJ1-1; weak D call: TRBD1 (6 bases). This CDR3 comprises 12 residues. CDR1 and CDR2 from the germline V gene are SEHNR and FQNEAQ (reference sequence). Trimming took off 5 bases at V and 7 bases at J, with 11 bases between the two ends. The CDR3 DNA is TGTGCCAGCAGCCTCGGACAGATTGAAGCTTTCTTT. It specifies CASSLGQIEAFF.

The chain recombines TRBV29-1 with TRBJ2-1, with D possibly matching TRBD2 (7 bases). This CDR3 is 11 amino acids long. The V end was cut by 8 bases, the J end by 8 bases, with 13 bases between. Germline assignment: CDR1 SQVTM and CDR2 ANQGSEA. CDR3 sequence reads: CSLKGGHEQFF. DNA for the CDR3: TGCAGCCTGAAGGGGGGGCATGAGCAGTTCTTC.

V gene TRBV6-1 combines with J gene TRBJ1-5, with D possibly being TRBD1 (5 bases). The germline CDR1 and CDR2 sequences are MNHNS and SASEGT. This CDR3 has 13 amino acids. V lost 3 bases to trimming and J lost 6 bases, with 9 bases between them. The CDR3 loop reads CASSDQGGQPQHF. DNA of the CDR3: TGTGCCAGCAGTGATCAGGGAGGTCAGCCCCAGCATTTT.

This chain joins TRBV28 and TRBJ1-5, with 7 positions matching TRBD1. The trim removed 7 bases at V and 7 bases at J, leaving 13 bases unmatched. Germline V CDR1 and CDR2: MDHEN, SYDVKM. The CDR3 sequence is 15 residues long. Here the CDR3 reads CASTPQTGSWQPQHF. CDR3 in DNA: TGTGCCAGCACCCCGCAGACAGGGAGTTGGCAGCCCCAGCATTTT.

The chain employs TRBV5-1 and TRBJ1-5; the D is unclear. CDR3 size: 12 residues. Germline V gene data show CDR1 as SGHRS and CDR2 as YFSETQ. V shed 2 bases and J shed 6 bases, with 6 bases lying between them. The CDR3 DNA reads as TGCGCCAGCAGCTTTCTAAGTCAGCCCCAGCATTTT. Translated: CASSFLSQPQHF.

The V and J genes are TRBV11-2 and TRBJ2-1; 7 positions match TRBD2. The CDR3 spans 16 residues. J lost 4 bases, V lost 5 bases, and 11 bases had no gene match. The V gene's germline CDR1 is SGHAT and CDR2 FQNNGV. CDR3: CASSPRGAGRYNEQFF. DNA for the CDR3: TGTGCCAGCAGCCCCCGTGGAGCGGGGCGGTACAATGAGCAGTTCTTC.

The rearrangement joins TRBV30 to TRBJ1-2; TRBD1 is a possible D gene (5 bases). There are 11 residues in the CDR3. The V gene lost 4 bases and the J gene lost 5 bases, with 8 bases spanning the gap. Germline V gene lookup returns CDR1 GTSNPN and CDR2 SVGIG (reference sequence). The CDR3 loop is CAWIDRYGYTF. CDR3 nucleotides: TGTGCCTGGATTGACAGATATGGCTACACCTTC.

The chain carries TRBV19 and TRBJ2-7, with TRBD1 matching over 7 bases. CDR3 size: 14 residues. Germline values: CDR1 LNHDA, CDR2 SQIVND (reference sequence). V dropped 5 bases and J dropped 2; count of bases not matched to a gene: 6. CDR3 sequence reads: CASSRTGTAYEQYF. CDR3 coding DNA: TGTGCCAGTAGTCGTACCGGGACAGCCTACGAGCAGTACTTC.

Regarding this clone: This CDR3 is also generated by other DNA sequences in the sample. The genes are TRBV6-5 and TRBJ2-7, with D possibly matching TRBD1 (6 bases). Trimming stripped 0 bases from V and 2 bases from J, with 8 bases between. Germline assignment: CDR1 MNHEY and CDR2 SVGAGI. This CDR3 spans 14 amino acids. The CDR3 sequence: CASSYSQGPYEQYF. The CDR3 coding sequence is TGTGCCAGCAGTTACTCACAGGGACCCTACGAGCAGTACTTC.

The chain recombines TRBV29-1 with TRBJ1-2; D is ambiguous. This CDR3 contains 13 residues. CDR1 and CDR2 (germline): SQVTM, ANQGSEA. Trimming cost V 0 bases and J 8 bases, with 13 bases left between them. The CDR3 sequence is CSVEDQAASGYTF. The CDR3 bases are TGCAGCGTTGAAGATCAGGCAGCCAGCGGCTACACCTTC.

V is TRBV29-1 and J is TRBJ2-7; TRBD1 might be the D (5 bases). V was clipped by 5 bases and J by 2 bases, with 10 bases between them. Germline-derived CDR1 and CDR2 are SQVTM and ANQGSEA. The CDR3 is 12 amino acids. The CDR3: CSVIDSAYEQYF. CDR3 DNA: TGCAGCGTTATTGACAGCGCCTACGAGCAGTACTTC.

DNA of the CDR3: TGTGCCAGTAGTATAGTTGGCAGTTCCTACGAGCAGTACTTC. Protein: CASSIVGSSYEQYF. The chain couples TRBV19 to TRBJ2-7; D remains unclear. The CDR3 extends over 14 amino acids. V lost 1 base and J lost 1, with 8 bases in between. The V gene's germline CDR1 is LNHDA and CDR2 SQIVND (reference sequence).

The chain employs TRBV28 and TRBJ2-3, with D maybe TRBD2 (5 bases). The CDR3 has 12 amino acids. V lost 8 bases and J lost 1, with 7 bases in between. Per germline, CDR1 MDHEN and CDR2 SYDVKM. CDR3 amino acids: CASVSGTDTQYF. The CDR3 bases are TGTGCCAGCGTTAGCGGCACAGATACGCAGTATTTT. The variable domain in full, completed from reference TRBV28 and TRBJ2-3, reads DVKVTQSSRYLVKRTGEKVFLECVQDMDHENMFWYRQDPGLGLRLIYFSYDVKMKEKGDIPEGYSVSREKKERFSLILESASTNQTSMYLCASVSGTDTQYFGPGTRLTVL.

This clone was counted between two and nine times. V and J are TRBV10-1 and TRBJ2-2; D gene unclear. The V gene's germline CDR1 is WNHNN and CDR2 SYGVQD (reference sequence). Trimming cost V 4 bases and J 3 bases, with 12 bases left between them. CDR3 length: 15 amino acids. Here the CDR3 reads CASSVSPRDTGELFF. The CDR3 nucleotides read TGCGCCAGCAGTGTTTCTCCTCGTGACACCGGGGAGCTGTTTTTT.

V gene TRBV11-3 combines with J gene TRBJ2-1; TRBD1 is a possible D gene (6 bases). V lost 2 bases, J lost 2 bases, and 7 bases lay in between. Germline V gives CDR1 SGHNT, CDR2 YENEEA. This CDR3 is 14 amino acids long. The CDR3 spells CASSLRQAYNEQFF. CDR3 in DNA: TGTGCCAGCAGCTTACGACAGGCCTACAATGAGCAGTTCTTC.

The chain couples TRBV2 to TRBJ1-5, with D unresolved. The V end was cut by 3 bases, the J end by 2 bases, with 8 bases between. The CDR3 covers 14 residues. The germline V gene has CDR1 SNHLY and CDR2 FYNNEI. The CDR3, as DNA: TGTGCCAGCAGTGAGTTTCAGGGCAATCAGCCCCAGCATTTT. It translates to CASSEFQGNQPQHF.

The CDR3 loop reads CASSPDLAGTRETQYF. The CDR3 coding sequence is TGTGCCAGCAGCCCGGACCTAGCGGGGACCAGGGAGACCCAGTACTTC. The gene calls are TRBV5-4 and TRBJ2-5; 9 bases fit TRBD2. The CDR3 spans 16 residues. CDR1 and CDR2 from the germline V gene are SGHNT and YYREEE (reference sequence). With V trimmed by 4 bases and J by 5 bases, 12 bases remained unmatched.

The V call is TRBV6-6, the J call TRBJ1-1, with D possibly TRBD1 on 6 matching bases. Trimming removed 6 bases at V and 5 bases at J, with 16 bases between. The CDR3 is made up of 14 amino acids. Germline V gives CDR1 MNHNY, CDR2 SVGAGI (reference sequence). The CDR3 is CASSVGGPRTEAFF. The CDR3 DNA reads TGTGCCAGCAGCGTTGGGGGCCCAAGGACTGAAGCTTTCTTT.

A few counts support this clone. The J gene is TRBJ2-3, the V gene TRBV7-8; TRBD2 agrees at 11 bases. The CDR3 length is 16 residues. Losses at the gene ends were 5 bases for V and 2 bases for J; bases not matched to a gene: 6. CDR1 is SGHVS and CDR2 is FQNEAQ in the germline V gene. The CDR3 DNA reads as TGTGCCAGCAGCCTTTGGACTAGCGGGTCCACAGATACGCAGTATTTT. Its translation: CASSLWTSGSTDTQYF.